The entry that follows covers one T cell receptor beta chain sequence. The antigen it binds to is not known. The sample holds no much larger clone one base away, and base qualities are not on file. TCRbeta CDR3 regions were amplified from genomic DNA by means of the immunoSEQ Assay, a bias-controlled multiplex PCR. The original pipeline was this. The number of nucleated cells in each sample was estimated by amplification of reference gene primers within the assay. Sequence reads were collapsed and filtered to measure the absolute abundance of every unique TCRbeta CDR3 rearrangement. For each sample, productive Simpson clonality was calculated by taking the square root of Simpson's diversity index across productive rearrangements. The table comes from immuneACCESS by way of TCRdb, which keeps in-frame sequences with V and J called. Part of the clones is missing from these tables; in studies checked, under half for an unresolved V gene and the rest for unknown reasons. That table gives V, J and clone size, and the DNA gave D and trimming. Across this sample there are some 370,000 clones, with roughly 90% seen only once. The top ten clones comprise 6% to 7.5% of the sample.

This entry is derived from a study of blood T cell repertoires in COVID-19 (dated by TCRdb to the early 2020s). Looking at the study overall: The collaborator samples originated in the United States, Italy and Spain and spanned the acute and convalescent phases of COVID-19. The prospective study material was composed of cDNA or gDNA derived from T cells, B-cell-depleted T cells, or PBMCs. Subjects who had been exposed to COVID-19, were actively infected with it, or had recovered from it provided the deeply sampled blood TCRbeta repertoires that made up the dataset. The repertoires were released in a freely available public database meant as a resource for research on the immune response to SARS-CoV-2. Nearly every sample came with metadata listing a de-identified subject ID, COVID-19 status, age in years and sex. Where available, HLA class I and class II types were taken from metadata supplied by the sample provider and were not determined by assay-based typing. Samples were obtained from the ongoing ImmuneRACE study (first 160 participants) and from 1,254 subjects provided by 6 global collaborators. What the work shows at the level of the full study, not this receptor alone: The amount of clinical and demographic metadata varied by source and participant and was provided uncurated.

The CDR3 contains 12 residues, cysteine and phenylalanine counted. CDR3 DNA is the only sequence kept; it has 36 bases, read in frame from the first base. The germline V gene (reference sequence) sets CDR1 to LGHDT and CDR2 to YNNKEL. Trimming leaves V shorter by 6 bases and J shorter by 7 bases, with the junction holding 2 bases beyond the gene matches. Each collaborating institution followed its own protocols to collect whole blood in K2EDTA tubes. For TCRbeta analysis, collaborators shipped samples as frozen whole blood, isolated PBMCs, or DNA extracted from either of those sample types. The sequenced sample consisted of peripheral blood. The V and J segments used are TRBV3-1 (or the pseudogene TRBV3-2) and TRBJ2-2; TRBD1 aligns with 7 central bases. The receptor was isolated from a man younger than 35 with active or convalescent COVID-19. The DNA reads TGTGCCAGCAGTCGACAGGGCGGGGAGCTGTTTTTT. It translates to CASSRQGGELFF.